This T cell receptor beta chain was captured in a study of regulatory dendritic cells for organ transplantation. Whole-study findings and limits: The most alloreactive TCR clonotypes were found in resting memory CD8+ cells. Naive CD4+ and CD8+ repertoires were highly diverse; memory CD8+ was most oligoclonal. Mature dendritic cells appeared to drive more memory CD8+ clonal expansion than regulatory ones.

Allogeneic regulatory or mature dendritic cells were co-cultured for less than 6 days with CFSE-labeled sorted T cells at 1:10. Naive CD45RA+ and memory CD45RO+ CD4+ or CD8+ T cells were FACS-sorted. The V gene's germline CDR1 is KGHSH and CDR2 LQKENI. Trimming shortened V by 6 bases and J by 3 bases, and 8 bases separated the two germline ends. The CDR3 contains 12 residues. For this clone: Its antigen is currently unknown.

Clones were read by immunoSEQ multiplex PCR, and TCRdb kept only the in-frame ones, dropping some. The sample holds approximately 12,000 clones, 79% seen once. Sequenced material: naive CD8+ T cells from blood cultured with regulatory dendritic cells. This sample's subset: CD45RA+ naive T cells. This TCR derives from a human donor in good health. V gene TRBV18 combines with J gene TRBJ1-1; D may be TRBD1 (6 bases). The CDR3 region is CASSQGYTEAFF. CDR3 sequence (DNA): TGTGCCAGCTCTCAGGGGTACACTGAAGCTTTCTTT.